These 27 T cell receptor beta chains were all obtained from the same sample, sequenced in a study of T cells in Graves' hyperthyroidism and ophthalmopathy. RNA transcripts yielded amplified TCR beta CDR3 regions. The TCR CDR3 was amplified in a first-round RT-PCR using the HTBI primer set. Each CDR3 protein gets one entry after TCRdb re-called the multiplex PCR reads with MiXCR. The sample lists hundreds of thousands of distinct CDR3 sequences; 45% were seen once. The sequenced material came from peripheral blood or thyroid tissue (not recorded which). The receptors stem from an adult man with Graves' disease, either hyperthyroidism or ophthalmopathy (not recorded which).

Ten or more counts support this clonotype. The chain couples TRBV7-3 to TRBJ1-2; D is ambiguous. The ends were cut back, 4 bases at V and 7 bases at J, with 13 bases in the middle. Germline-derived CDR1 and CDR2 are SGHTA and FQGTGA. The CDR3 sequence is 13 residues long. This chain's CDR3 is CASSSSDGLGYTF. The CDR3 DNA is TGTGCCAGCAGCTCGTCGGACGGTCTTGGCTACACCTTC.

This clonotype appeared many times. For the CDR3, the DNA is TGCAGCGTTGAACGGGGGGGAAGGGACGAGCAGTACTTC. It yields the protein CSVERGGRDEQYF. This chain joins TRBV29-1 and TRBJ2-7; TRBD2 matches at 8 bases. Per germline, CDR1 SQVTM and CDR2 ANQGSEA. The CDR3 totals 13 residues. V was pared by 2 bases and J by 5 bases, with 5 bases of the junction left unmatched.

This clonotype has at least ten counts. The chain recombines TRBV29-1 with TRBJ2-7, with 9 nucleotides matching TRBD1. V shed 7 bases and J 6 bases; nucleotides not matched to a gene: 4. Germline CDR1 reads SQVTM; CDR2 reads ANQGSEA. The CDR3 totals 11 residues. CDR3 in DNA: TGCAGCGGGCGACAGGGGGGCGAGCAGTACTTC. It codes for CSGRQGGEQYF.

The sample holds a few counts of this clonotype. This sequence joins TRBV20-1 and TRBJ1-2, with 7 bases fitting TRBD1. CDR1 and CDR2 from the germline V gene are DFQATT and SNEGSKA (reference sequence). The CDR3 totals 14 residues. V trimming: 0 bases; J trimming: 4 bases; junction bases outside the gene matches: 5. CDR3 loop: CSARDVGQLYGYTF. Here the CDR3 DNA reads TGCAGTGCTAGAGATGTGGGACAGCTCTATGGCTACACCTTC.

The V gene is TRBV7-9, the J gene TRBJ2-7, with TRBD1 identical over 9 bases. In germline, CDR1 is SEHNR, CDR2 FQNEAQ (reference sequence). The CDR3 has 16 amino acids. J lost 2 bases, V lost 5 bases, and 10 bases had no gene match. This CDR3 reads CASSRSGQGRAYEQYF. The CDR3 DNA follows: TGTGCCAGCAGCCGATCGGGACAGGGACGGGCCTACGAGCAGTACTTC.

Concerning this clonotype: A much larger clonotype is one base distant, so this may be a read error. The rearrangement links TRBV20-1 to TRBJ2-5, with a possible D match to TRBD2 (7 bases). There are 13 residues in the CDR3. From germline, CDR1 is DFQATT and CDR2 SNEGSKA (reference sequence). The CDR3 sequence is CSANGGPQEAQYF. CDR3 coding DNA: TGCAGTGCTAACGGGGGGCCGCAAGAGGCCCAGTACTTC.

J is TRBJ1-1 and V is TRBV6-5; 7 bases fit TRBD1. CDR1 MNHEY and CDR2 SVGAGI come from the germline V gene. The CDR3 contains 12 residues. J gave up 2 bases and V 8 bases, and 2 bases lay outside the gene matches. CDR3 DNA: TGTGCCAGCGGGACAGTAAACACTGAAGCTTTCTTT. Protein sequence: CASGTVNTEAFF.

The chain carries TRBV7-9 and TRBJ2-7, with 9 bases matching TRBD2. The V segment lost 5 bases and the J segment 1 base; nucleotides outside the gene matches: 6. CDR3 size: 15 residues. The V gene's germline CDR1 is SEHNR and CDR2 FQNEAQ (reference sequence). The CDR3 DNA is TGTGCCAGCAGCCCGACTAGCGGATTATCCTACGAGCAGTACTTC. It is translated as CASSPTSGLSYEQYF.

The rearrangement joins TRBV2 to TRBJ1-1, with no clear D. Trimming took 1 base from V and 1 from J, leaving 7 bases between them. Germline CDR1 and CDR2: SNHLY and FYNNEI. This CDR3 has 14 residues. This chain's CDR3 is CASSEDIRNTEAFF. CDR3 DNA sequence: TGTGCCAGCAGTGAAGACATTAGGAACACTGAAGCTTTCTTT. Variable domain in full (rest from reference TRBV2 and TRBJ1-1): EPEVTQTPSHQVTQMGQEVILRCVPISNHLYFYWYRQILGQKVEFLVSFYNNEISEKSEIFDDQFSVERPDGSNFTLKIRSTKLEDSAMYFCASSEDIRNTEAFFGQGTRLTVV.

Here the CDR3 DNA reads TGTGCCAGTAGCCAGACCGGGACAGGGGGCTATGGCTACACCTTC. Its protein product is CASSQTGTGGYGYTF. This chain uses TRBV19 with TRBJ1-2; 11 bases are a match to TRBD1. CDR1 is LNHDA and CDR2 is SQIVND in the germline V gene (reference sequence). There are 15 residues in the CDR3. Losses at the gene ends were 6 bases for V and 4 bases for J; bases not matched to a gene: 7.

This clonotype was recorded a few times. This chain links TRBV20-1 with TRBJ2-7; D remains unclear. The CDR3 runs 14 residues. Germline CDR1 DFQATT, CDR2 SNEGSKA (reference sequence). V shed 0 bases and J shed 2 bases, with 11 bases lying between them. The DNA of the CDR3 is TGCAGTGCTAGAGATTGGCCGGTCCCCTACGAGCAGTACTTC. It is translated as CSARDWPVPYEQYF.

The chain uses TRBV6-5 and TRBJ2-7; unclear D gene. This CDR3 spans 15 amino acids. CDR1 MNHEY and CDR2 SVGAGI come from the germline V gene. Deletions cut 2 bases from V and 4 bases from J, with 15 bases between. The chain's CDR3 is CASSYTDLPRYEQYF. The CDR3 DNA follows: TGTGCCAGCAGTTACACCGACCTCCCTAGATACGAGCAGTACTTC.

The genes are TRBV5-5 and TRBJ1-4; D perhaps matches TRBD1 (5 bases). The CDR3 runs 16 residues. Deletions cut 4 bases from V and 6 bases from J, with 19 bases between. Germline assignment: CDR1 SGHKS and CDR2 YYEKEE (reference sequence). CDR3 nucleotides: TGTGCCAGCAGCCCGAGGGCGGGGACCTGGTATGAAAAACTGTTTTTT. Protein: CASSPRAGTWYEKLFF.

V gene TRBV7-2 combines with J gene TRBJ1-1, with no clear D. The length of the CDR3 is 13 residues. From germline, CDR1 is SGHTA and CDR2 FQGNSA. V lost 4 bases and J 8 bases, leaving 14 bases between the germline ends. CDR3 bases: TGTGCCAGCAGCTCGGGGTGGCAGGCGGAAGCTTTCTTT. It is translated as CASSSGWQAEAFF.

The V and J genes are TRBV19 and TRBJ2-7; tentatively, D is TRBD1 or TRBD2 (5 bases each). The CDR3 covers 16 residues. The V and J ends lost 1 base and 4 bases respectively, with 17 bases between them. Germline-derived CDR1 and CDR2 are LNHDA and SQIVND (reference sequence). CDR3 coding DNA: TGTGCCAGTAGTATAGGAGGGCAGGGTAGGCGGTACGAGCAGTACTTC. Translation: CASSIGGQGRRYEQYF.

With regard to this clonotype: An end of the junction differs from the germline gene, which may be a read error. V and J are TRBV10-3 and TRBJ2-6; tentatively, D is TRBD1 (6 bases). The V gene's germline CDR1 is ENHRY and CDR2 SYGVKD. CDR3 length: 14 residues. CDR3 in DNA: TGTGCCATCAGGGAAGATCGGACAGCGAACACTGAAGCTTTC. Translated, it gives CAIREDRTANTEAF.

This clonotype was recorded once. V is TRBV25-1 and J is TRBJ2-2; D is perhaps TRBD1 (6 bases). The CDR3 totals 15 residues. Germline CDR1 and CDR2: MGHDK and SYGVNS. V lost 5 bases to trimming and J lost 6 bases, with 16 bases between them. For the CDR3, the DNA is TGTGCCAGCAGTTTAGGCGGCAGGGGTCCCGGGGAGCTGTTTTTT. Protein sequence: CASSLGGRGPGELFF.

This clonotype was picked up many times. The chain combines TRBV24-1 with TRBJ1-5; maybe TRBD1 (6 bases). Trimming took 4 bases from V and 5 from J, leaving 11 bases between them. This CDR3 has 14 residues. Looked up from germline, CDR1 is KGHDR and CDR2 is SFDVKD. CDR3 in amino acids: CATSDARGDQPQHF. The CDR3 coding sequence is TGTGCCACCAGTGACGCCAGGGGCGATCAGCCCCAGCATTTT.

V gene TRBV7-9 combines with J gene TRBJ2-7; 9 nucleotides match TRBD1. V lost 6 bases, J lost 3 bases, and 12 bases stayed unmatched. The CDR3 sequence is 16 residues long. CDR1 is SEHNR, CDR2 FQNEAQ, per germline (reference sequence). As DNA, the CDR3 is TGTGCCAGCAGTTACCCCGGGACAGGGAGGGACTACGAGCAGTACTTC. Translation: CASSYPGTGRDYEQYF.

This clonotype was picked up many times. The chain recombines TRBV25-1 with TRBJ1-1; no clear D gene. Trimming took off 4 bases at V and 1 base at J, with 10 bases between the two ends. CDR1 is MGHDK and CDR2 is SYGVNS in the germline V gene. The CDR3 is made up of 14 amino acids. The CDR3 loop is CASSGVGRNTEAFF. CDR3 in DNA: TGTGCCAGCAGTGGGGTAGGGAGGAACACTGAAGCTTTCTTT.

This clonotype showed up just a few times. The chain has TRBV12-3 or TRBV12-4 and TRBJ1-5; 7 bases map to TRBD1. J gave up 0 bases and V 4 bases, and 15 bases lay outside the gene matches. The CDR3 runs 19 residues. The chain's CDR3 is CASSSTGIPTGYSNQPQHF. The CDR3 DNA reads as TGTGCCAGCAGTTCGACGGGGATACCGACAGGGTATAGCAATCAGCCCCAGCATTTT.

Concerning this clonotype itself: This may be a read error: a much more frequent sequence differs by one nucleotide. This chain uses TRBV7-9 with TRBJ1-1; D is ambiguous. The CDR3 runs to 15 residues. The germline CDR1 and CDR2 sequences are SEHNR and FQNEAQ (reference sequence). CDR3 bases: TGTGCCAGCAGCCCCTCACAGAACATGAACGCTGAAGCTTTCTTT. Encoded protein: CASSPSQNMNAEAFF. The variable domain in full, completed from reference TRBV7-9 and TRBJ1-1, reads DTGVSQNPRHKITKRGQNVTFRCDPISEHNRLYWYRQTLGQGPEFLTYFQNEAQLEKSRLLSDRFSAERPKGSFSTLEIQRTEQGDSAMYLCASSPSQNMNAEAFFGQGTRLTVV.

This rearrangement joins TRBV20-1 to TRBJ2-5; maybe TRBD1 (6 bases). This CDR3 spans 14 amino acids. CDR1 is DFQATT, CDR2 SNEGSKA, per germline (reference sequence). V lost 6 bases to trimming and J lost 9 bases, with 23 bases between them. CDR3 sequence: CSAPLDRRGQPQYF. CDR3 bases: TGCAGTGCGCCTCTGGACAGAAGAGGTCAGCCCCAGTACTTC.

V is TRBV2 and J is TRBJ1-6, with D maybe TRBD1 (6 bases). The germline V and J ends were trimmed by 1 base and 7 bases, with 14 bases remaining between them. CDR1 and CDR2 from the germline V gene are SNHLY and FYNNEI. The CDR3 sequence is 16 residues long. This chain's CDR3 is CASSEGGWGANSPLHF. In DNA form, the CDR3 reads TGTGCCAGCAGTGAAGGGGGATGGGGGGCAAATTCACCCCTCCACTTT.

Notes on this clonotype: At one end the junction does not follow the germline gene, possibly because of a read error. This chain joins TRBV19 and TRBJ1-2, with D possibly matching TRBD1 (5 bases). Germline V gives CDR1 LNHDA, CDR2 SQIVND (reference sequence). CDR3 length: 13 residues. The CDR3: CTSSTKRGDGYTF. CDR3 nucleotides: TGTACCAGTAGTACAAAGAGAGGGGATGGCTACACCTTC.

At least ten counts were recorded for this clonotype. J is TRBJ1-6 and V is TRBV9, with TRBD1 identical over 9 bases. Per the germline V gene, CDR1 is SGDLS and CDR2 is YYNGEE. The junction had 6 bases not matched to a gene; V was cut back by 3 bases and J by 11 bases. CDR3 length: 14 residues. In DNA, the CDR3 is TGTGCCAGCAGCGCGGGGACAGGGCAGGCACCCCTCCACTTT. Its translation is CASSAGTGQAPLHF.

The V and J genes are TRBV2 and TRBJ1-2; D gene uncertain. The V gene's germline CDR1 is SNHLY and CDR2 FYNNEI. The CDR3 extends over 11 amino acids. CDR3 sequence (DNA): TGTGCTAGAGATCGAACTATGGGCTACACCTTC. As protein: CARDRTMGYTF.